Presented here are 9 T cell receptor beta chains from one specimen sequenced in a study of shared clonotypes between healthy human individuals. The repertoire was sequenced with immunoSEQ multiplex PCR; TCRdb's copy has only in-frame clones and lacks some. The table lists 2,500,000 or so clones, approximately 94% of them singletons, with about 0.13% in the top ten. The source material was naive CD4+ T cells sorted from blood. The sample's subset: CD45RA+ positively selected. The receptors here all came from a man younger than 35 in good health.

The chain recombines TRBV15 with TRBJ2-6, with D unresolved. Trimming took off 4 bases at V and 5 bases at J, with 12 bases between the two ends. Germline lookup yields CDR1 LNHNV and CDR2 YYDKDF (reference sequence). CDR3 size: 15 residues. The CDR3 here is CATSKTYPWANVLTF. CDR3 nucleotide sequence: TGTGCCACCAGCAAAACATACCCCTGGGCCAACGTCCTGACTTTC. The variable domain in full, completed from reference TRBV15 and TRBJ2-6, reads DAMVIQNPRYQVTQFGKPVTLSCSQTLNHNVMYWYQQKSSQAPKLLFHYYDKDFNNEADTPDNFQSRRPNTSFCFLDIRSPGLGDTAMYLCATSKTYPWANVLTFGAGSRLTVL.

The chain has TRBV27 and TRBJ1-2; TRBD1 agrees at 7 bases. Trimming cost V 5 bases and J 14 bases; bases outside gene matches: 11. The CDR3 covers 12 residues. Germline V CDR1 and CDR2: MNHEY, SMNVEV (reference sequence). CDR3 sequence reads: CASSPLQGRRTF. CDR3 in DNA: TGTGCCAGCAGTCCGCTACAGGGGCGGAGGACCTTC.

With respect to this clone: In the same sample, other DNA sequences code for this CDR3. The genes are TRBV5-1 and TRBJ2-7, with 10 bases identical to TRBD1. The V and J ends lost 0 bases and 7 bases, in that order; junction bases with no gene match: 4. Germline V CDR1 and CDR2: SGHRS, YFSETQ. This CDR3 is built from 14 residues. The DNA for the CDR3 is TGCGCCAGCAGCTTGGGGACAGGGGGATCTGAGCAGTACTTC. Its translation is CASSLGTGGSEQYF.

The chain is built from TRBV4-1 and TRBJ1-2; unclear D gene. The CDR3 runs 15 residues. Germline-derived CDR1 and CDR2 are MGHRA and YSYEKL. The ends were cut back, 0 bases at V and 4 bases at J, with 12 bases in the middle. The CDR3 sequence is CASSQDPSGLYGYTF. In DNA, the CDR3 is TGCGCCAGCAGCCAAGATCCTTCAGGCCTCTATGGCTACACCTTC.

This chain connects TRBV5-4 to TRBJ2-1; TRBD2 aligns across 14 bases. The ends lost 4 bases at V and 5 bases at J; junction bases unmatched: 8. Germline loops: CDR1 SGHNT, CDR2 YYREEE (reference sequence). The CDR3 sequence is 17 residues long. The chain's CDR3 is CASSLGTSGSLNNEQFF. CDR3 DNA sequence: TGTGCCAGCAGCCTTGGGACTAGCGGGAGTTTAAACAATGAGCAGTTCTTC.

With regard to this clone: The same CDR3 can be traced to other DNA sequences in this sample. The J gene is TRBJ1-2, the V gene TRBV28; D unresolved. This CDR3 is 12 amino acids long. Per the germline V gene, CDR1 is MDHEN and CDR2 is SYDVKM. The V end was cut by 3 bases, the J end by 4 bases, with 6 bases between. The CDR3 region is CASSFPSYGYTF. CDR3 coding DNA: TGTGCCAGCAGTTTTCCGTCCTATGGCTACACCTTC.

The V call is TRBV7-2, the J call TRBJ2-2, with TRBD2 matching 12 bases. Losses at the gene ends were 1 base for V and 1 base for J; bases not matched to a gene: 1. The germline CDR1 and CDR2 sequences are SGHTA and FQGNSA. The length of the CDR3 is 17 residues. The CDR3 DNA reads TGTGCCAGCAGCTTAGGGGGACTAGCGGGGAACACCGGGGAGCTGTTTTTT. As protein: CASSLGGLAGNTGELFF.

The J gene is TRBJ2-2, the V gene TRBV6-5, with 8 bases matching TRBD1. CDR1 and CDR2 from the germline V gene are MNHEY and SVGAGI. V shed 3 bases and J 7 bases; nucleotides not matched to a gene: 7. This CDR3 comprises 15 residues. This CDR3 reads CASSYEGTGRGELFF. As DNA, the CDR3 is TGTGCCAGCAGTTATGAGGGGACAGGACGCGGGGAGCTGTTTTTT.

This CDR3 reads CASSATGGQYEQYF. CDR3 nucleotide sequence: TGCGCCAGCAGCGCGACGGGGGGGCAATACGAGCAGTACTTC. V and J are TRBV5-1 and TRBJ2-7, with 8 bases that match TRBD2. The CDR3 consists of 14 residues. Losses at the gene ends were 4 bases for V and 4 bases for J; bases not matched to a gene: 7. Per the germline V gene, CDR1 is SGHRS and CDR2 is YFSETQ.